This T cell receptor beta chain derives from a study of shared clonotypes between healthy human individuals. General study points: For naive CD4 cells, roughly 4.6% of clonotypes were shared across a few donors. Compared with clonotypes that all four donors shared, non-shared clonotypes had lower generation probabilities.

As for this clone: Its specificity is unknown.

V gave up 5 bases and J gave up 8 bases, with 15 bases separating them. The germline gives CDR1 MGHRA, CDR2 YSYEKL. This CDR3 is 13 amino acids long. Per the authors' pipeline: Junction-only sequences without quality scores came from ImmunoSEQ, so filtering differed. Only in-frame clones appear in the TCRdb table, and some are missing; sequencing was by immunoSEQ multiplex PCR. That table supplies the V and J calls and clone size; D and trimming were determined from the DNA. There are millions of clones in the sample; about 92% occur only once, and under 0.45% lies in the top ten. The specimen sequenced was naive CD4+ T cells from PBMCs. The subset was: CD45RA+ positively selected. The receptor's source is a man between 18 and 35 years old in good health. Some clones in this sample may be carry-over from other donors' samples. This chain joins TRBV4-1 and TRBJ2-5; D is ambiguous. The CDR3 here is CASSRSFLVTQYF. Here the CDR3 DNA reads TGCGCCAGCAGCAGGAGTTTTCTAGTAACCCAGTACTTC.